Below are 32 T cell receptor beta chains sequenced from a single sample in a study of graft-versus-host responses after intestinal transplantation. Data came from immunoSEQ multiplex PCR; TCRdb stores just in-frame clones and leaves some out. The sample yields 65,000 to 90,000 clones, 80% to 95% seen once. The antigens of these receptors remain unknown. The sample here was unstimulated CD8+ T cells sorted from spleen or lymph node cells, taken before transplant. Receptor source: a human donor who was the organ donor for an intestinal transplant.

This chain connects TRBV7-9 to TRBJ1-3, with D unresolved. V was pared by 11 bases and J by 0 bases, with 20 bases between. CDR1 and CDR2 from the germline V gene are SEHNR and FQNEAQ (reference sequence). The CDR3 length is 16 residues. This CDR3 is CAGEPGPHHSGNTIYF. The DNA of the CDR3 is TGTGCCGGAGAACCCGGGCCGCATCACTCTGGAAACACCATATATTTT.

The chain recombines TRBV27 with TRBJ2-7; tentatively, D is TRBD2 (5 bases). Looked up from germline, CDR1 is MNHEY and CDR2 is SMNVEV (reference sequence). The V end lost 0 bases, the J end lost 2 bases, and 17 bases lay between the germline ends. The CDR3 loop spans 17 amino acids. This chain's CDR3 is CASSLSSSWSQPYEQYF. The CDR3 nucleotides are TGTGCCAGCAGTTTATCATCTAGCTGGTCCCAACCCTACGAGCAGTACTTC.

This clone was seen once. The chain links TRBV5-1 to TRBJ1-1; a possible D gene is TRBD1 (6 bases). The CDR3 is made up of 14 amino acids. CDR1 and CDR2 (germline): SGHRS, YFSETQ. The V and J ends lost 1 base and 1 base respectively, with 8 bases between them. The CDR3 spells CASSLPGQNTEAFF. Here the CDR3 DNA reads TGCGCCAGCAGCTTGCCGGGACAGAACACTGAAGCTTTCTTT.

V is TRBV6-6 and J is TRBJ2-7; a weak D match, TRBD1 (6 bases). CDR1 and CDR2 from the germline V gene are MNHNY and SVGAGI (reference sequence). This CDR3 spans 14 amino acids. V dropped 5 bases and J dropped 3 bases, with 14 bases sitting between them. The CDR3 DNA reads as TGTGCCAGCAGTCCAGGGGTAAACGACTACGAGCAGTACTTC. It specifies CASSPGVNDYEQYF.

The chain employs TRBV5-1 and TRBJ2-1, with D unresolved. The CDR3 extends over 12 amino acids. V lost 2 bases, J lost 5 bases, and 5 bases lay in between. CDR1 and CDR2 (germline): SGHRS, YFSETQ. CDR3 bases: TGCGCCAGCAGCTTAGACGACAATGAGCAGTTCTTC. Protein: CASSLDDNEQFF.

The gene calls are TRBV19 and TRBJ1-2; 7 nucleotides agree with TRBD1. After removal of 3 bases from V and 7 bases from J, the junction contained 5 bases not matched to a gene. Germline CDR1 LNHDA, CDR2 SQIVND (reference sequence). This CDR3 has 13 amino acids. The CDR3 protein is CASSIRGQPGYTF. The CDR3 nucleotides read TGTGCCAGTAGTATTAGGGGGCAGCCTGGCTACACCTTC.

This chain joins TRBV4-1 and TRBJ2-1; 10 nucleotides agree with TRBD2. CDR1 is MGHRA, CDR2 YSYEKL, per germline. CDR3 length: 15 amino acids. Unmatched junction bases numbered 6, after V lost 3 bases and J lost 7 bases. This CDR3 reads CASSHPTTSGNEQFF. CDR3 DNA sequence: TGCGCCAGCAGCCACCCGACGACTAGCGGGAATGAGCAGTTCTTC.

This clone has more than one count but fewer than ten. J is TRBJ2-2 and V is TRBV6-1; perhaps D is TRBD1 or TRBD2 (6 bases each). The length of the CDR3 is 15 residues. The V gene's germline CDR1 is MNHNS and CDR2 SASEGT. V was pared by 6 bases and J by 1 base, with 12 bases between. CDR3 region: CASRGGRENTGELFF. The CDR3 region has the DNA TGTGCCAGCAGGGGGGGCAGGGAGAACACCGGGGAGCTGTTTTTT.

This sequence joins TRBV19 and TRBJ1-1; D not resolved. Germline V gives CDR1 LNHDA, CDR2 SQIVND (reference sequence). The CDR3 length is 12 residues. Trimming removed 1 base from V and 4 bases from J, with 4 bases in between. The CDR3 nucleotides are TGTGCCAGTAGTATAGGGGTCACTGAAGCTTTCTTT. This translates into CASSIGVTEAFF.

This clone was seen just once. Distinct nucleotide sequences in the sample also encode this CDR3. The rearrangement joins TRBV7-9 to TRBJ1-5; D gene uncertain. V dropped 3 bases and J dropped 11 bases, with 17 bases sitting between them. Germline V gene lookup returns CDR1 SEHNR and CDR2 FQNEAQ (reference sequence). This CDR3 comprises 14 residues. The CDR3 loop is CASSLGTGTTAQHF. The CDR3 DNA sequence: TGTGCCAGCAGCTTGGGTACCGGTACGACGGCCCAGCATTTT.

The chain has TRBV27 and TRBJ2-7; 8 positions match TRBD2. J was trimmed by 4 bases and V by 2 bases; bases with no gene match: 7. Germline-derived CDR1 and CDR2 are MNHEY and SMNVEV (reference sequence). This CDR3 is 15 amino acids long. In DNA, the CDR3 is TGTGCCAGCAGTTTAGCTAGCGGGCGACGTTACGAGCAGTACTTC. It specifies CASSLASGRRYEQYF.

V usage is TRBV19 and J usage is TRBJ1-2; D is uncertain. Trimming removed 7 bases from V and 2 bases from J, with 14 bases in between. This CDR3 is built from 14 residues. The germline V gene encodes CDR1 LNHDA and CDR2 SQIVND (reference sequence). CDR3 bases: TGTGCCAGTAAGGTGGTGGAGTTGAACTATGGCTACACCTTC. Translating it yields CASKVVELNYGYTF.

The table lists this clone with a few counts. This may arise from a read error, as a much more abundant clone is one base away. The sample has other DNA sequences that encode this CDR3 too. This rearrangement joins TRBV6-1 to TRBJ2-7; possible D gene TRBD2, 7 bases. Between the trimmed V and J ends, which lost 5 bases and 4 bases, there was a span of 15 bases. The CDR3 loop spans 14 amino acids. Germline V lookup: CDR1 MNHNS, CDR2 SASEGT. CDR3 residues: CASSYGGGGYEQYF. The CDR3 DNA is TGTGCCAGCAGTTATGGAGGGGGAGGGTACGAGCAGTACTTC.

This rearrangement joins TRBV27 to TRBJ2-1; 9 bases are a match to TRBD1. The ends lost 4 bases at V and 4 bases at J; junction bases unmatched: 11. From germline, CDR1 is MNHEY and CDR2 SMNVEV (reference sequence). The CDR3 sequence is 17 residues long. CDR3 loop: CASSSASGTGLYNEQFF. The CDR3 region has the DNA TGTGCCAGCAGTTCCGCCTCCGGGACAGGGCTATACAATGAGCAGTTCTTC.

The chain employs TRBV2 and TRBJ2-4, with a tentative D call TRBD2 (5 bases). The CDR3 contains 12 residues. The germline CDR1 and CDR2 sequences are SNHLY and FYNNEI. V gave up 5 bases and J gave up 11 bases, with 13 bases separating them. The CDR3 region has the DNA TGTGCCAGCAGTTGGACGGACGGGGTTCAGTACTTC. Protein: CASSWTDGVQYF.

V and J are TRBV5-4 and TRBJ2-5, with TRBD1 matching over 8 bases. Trimming cost V 2 bases and J 5 bases; bases outside gene matches: 5. Germline assignment: CDR1 SGHNT and CDR2 YYREEE (reference sequence). This CDR3 has 14 amino acids. The chain's CDR3 is CASSFQGAGETQYF. CDR3 nucleotide sequence: TGTGCCAGCAGCTTCCAGGGGGCCGGCGAGACCCAGTACTTC.

This sequence joins TRBV27 and TRBJ2-1, with 14 nucleotides matching TRBD2. This CDR3 has 17 residues. V lost 5 bases to trimming and J lost 6 bases; unmatched junction nucleotides: 9. Germline V lookup: CDR1 MNHEY, CDR2 SMNVEV (reference sequence). CDR3 coding DNA: TGTGCCAGCAGTCCACCGGGGGGGACTAGCGGGAGCAATGAGCAGTTCTTC. This sequence encodes CASSPPGGTSGSNEQFF.

V gene TRBV9 combines with J gene TRBJ2-1; 8 bases agree with TRBD2. CDR3 size: 15 residues. V shed 0 bases, J shed 8 bases, and the junction held 7 bases outside the gene matches. CDR1 is SGDLS, CDR2 YYNGEE, per germline. The CDR3 loop is CASSVVIAGRDEQFF. The CDR3 DNA reads TGTGCCAGCAGCGTAGTTATAGCGGGGAGAGATGAGCAGTTCTTC. The full variable domain, its missing parts supplied by reference TRBV9 and TRBJ2-1, is DSGVTQTPKHLITATGQRVTLRCSPRSGDLSVYWYQQSLDQGLQFLIQYYNGEERAKGNILERFSAQQFPDLHSELNLSSLELGDSALYFCASSVVIAGRDEQFFGPGTRLTVL.

The V call is TRBV5-1, the J call TRBJ2-3, with TRBD1 matching over 12 bases. CDR3 length: 19 amino acids. Germline V CDR1 and CDR2: SGHRS, YFSETQ. V shed 3 bases, J shed 4 bases, and the junction held 15 bases outside the gene matches. As DNA, the CDR3 is TGCGCCAGCAGCTCCGGGACAGGGGGCGTCGGGAGGACCCCAGATACGCAGTATTTT. As protein: CASSSGTGGVGRTPDTQYF.

The chain employs TRBV11-2 and TRBJ1-3; weak D call: TRBD1 (5 bases). Trimming took 0 bases from V and 0 from J, leaving 9 bases between them. The CDR3 has 16 residues. Germline V gene lookup returns CDR1 SGHAT and CDR2 FQNNGV. DNA for the CDR3: TGTGCCAGCAGCTTAGATCAGGGAGTCTCTGGAAACACCATATATTTT. Protein product: CASSLDQGVSGNTIYF.

V usage is TRBV27 and J usage is TRBJ2-1; D is uncertain. The germline CDR1 and CDR2 sequences are MNHEY and SMNVEV (reference sequence). V was clipped by 2 bases and J by 2 bases, with 4 bases between them. This CDR3 has 13 amino acids. CDR3 in DNA: TGTGCCAGCAGTTTAGCGCCCTACAATGAGCAGTTCTTC. Protein product: CASSLAPYNEQFF.

This clone was recorded once. The rearrangement uses TRBV27 and TRBJ1-5; the D is unclear. There are 12 residues in the CDR3. The germline V gene has CDR1 MNHEY and CDR2 SMNVEV (reference sequence). V lost 8 bases to trimming and J lost 7 bases, with 12 bases between them. CDR3 DNA sequence: TGTGCCAGCGGAATAGCCGGGCAGCCCCAGCATTTT. Translation gives CASGIAGQPQHF.

This clone is a singleton in its sample. The V gene is TRBV9, the J gene TRBJ2-1, with TRBD2 identical over 8 bases. This CDR3 has 17 amino acids. Germline assignment: CDR1 SGDLS and CDR2 YYNGEE. Trimming at V came to 0 bases and at J to 8 bases, leaving 13 bases not matched to a gene. CDR3 sequence reads: CASSVGLNGAGEDEQFF. The CDR3 DNA is TGTGCCAGCAGCGTAGGACTGAATGGAGCGGGGGAAGATGAGCAGTTCTTC.

This rearrangement joins TRBV2 to TRBJ1-1, with TRBD1 matching 12 bases. The CDR3 runs to 13 residues. CDR1 SNHLY and CDR2 FYNNEI come from the germline V gene. V was pared by 9 bases and J by 4 bases, with 3 bases of the junction left unmatched. The CDR3: CARGTGGVTEAFF. CDR3 coding DNA: TGTGCCAGAGGGACAGGGGGCGTCACTGAAGCTTTCTTT.

This clone occurred once. The J gene is TRBJ2-3, the V gene TRBV6-1; D tentatively reads TRBD1 or TRBD2 (6 bases each). V lost 4 bases and J 0 bases, leaving 20 bases between the germline ends. The CDR3 has 18 residues. Germline assignment: CDR1 MNHNS and CDR2 SASEGT. The CDR3 coding sequence is TGTGCCAGCAGTGTCCCTTGGGGGCGGGGACCTAGCACAGATACGCAGTATTTT. Translation gives CASSVPWGRGPSTDTQYF.

The genes are TRBV30 and TRBJ2-3; 9 positions agree with TRBD2. CDR3 size: 15 residues. The V gene end was trimmed by 2 bases and the J gene end by 2 bases; junction bases not matched to a gene: 5. Germline loops: CDR1 GTSNPN, CDR2 SVGIG (reference sequence). The CDR3 coding sequence is TGTGCCTGGAGTATAGCGGGAGTGGTCACAGATACGCAGTATTTT. Residues: CAWSIAGVVTDTQYF.

This chain connects TRBV7-9 to TRBJ2-1, with TRBD2 matching over 7 bases. The CDR3 has 15 residues. J lost 5 bases, V lost 3 bases, and 7 bases had no gene match. Looked up from germline, CDR1 is SEHNR and CDR2 is FQNEAQ (reference sequence). In DNA form, the CDR3 reads TGTGCCAGCAGCTTCGCGCGGGACTACGACAATGAGCAGTTCTTC. Translation: CASSFARDYDNEQFF.

The chain recombines TRBV5-1 with TRBJ2-3; no reliable D call. The CDR3 totals 12 residues. The germline V gene has CDR1 SGHRS and CDR2 YFSETQ. V dropped 6 bases and J dropped 0 bases, with 5 bases sitting between them. The CDR3 nucleotides are TGCGCCAGCACCACTAGCACAGATACGCAGTATTTT. It translates to CASTTSTDTQYF. The entire variable domain, with the rest obtained from reference TRBV5-1 and TRBJ2-3, is as follows: KAGVTQTPRYLIKTRGQQVTLSCSPISGHRSVSWYQQTPGQGLQFLFEYFSETQRNKGNFPGRFSGRQFSNSRSEMNVSTLELGDSALYLCASTTSTDTQYFGPGTRLTVL.

V and J are TRBV28 and TRBJ2-3; TRBD2 aligns across 9 bases. This CDR3 contains 17 residues. Germline assignment: CDR1 MDHEN and CDR2 SYDVKM. The junction had 13 bases not matched to a gene; V was cut back by 3 bases and J by 6 bases. The CDR3 region has the DNA TGTGCCAGCAGTTTTGAAAGGACTAGCGCGGGGGGCGATACGCAGTATTTT. It codes for CASSFERTSAGGDTQYF.

The CDR3 nucleotides read TGTGCCAGCGGAGCACGGCCCACTGAAGCTTTCTTT. Encoded protein: CASGARPTEAFF. The rearrangement links TRBV5-4 to TRBJ1-1; D is unresolved. Trimming stripped 7 bases from V and 4 bases from J, with 11 bases between. The germline CDR1 and CDR2 sequences are SGHNT and YYREEE (reference sequence). The CDR3 spans 12 residues.

The chain joins TRBV18 to TRBJ1-3, with D possibly being TRBD1 (5 bases). This CDR3 has 15 amino acids. The germline V and J ends were trimmed by 2 bases and 0 bases, with 8 bases remaining between them. Germline loops: CDR1 KGHSH, CDR2 LQKENI. CDR3 sequence (DNA): TGTGCCAGCTCACCAGGGGCCGGCTCTGGAAACACCATATATTTT. Amino acid sequence: CASSPGAGSGNTIYF.

The chain is built from TRBV4-1 and TRBJ1-1; unclear D gene. V lost 0 bases to trimming and J lost 0 bases, with 8 bases between them. The CDR3 is made up of 15 amino acids. The germline gives CDR1 MGHRA, CDR2 YSYEKL. The CDR3 is CASSQDQAMNTEAFF. DNA for the CDR3: TGCGCCAGCAGCCAAGATCAGGCGATGAACACTGAAGCTTTCTTT.